A selection of T cell receptor beta chains follows, all from one sample in a study of beta chain features in type 1 diabetes. The assay was immunoSEQ multiplex PCR, and TCRdb's table has in-frame clones only and misses some. This sample carries 160,000 or so clones, around 63% of them seen once, and the ten largest clones take approximately 0.089%. The sequenced sample was naive CD4+ T cells from blood. These receptors were collected from a man aged 25-40 years with type 1 diabetes. The CDR3 runs from the conserved cysteine through the conserved F or W. A D gene is named only where the DNA matches it firmly. Clone size is stated in some rows and not others, as once, few, many or a class when expanded.

CDR3nt: TGTGCCAGCAGTGAAGGGGGGTATGAAGCAGATACGCAGTATTTT
CDR3aa: CASSEGGYEADTQYF
d_gene: .
abundance: .
v_gene: TRBV2
j_gene: TRBJ2-3

CDR3nt: TGTGCCAGCAGTGAATGGTTTTCTCGGGGGGAGACCCAGTACTTC
CDR3aa: CASSEWFSRGETQYF
d_gene: .
abundance: .
v_gene: TRBV25-1
j_gene: TRBJ2-5

CDR3nt: TGCAGCGTTGACGGAGGGGGCCCCCAAGAGACCCAGTACTTC
CDR3aa: CSVDGGGPQETQYF
d_gene: .
abundance: .
v_gene: TRBV29-1
j_gene: TRBJ2-5

CDR3nt: TGCAGCGTGGAAACCGGGACAGGGACAGATACGCAGTATTTT
CDR3aa: CSVETGTGTDTQYF
d_gene: TRBD1
abundance: .
v_gene: TRBV29-1
j_gene: TRBJ2-3

CDR3nt: TGTGCCAGCAGCTTAGACTGGACAGATACGCAGTATTTT
CDR3aa: CASSLDWTDTQYF
d_gene: .
abundance: .
v_gene: TRBV7-2
j_gene: TRBJ2-3

CDR3nt: TGCAGCGTTGAAGAAGGGAAAGCGGGGGTCCTAGGAGAGACCCAGTACTTC
CDR3aa: CSVEEGKAGVLGETQYF
d_gene: TRBD2
abundance: .
v_gene: TRBV29-1
j_gene: TRBJ2-5

CDR3nt: TGCGCCAGCAGCCAAGATCCCCATTACGAGCAGTACTTC
CDR3aa: CASSQDPHYEQYF
d_gene: .
abundance: .
v_gene: TRBV4-1
j_gene: TRBJ2-7

CDR3nt: TGCGCCAGCAGCCAAGATTGGCGGGGCTCCTACGAGCAGTACTTC
CDR3aa: CASSQDWRGSYEQYF
d_gene: .
abundance: .
v_gene: TRBV4-3
j_gene: TRBJ2-7

CDR3nt: TGCAGCGCCCGGGGGAGGCAGACCCAGTACTTC
CDR3aa: CSARGRQTQYF
d_gene: .
abundance: .
v_gene: TRBV29-1
j_gene: TRBJ2-5

CDR3nt: TGCAGCTTTTACCAAGAGACCCAGTACTTC
CDR3aa: CSFYQETQYF
d_gene: .
abundance: .
v_gene: TRBV29-1
j_gene: TRBJ2-5

CDR3nt: TGCAGCGTTGAAGGGGGCCGAGAGACCCAGTACTTC
CDR3aa: CSVEGGRETQYF
d_gene: .
abundance: few
v_gene: TRBV29-1
j_gene: TRBJ2-5

CDR3nt: TGTGCCAGCAGCTTGGGCCCCACAAGGGTGTCCTACAATGAGCAGTTCTTC
CDR3aa: CASSLGPTRVSYNEQFF
d_gene: .
abundance: .
v_gene: TRBV11-2
j_gene: TRBJ2-1

CDR3nt: TGTGCCAGCAGCGTAGGAGGGACCAAAAACATTCAGTACTTC
CDR3aa: CASSVGGTKNIQYF
d_gene: .
abundance: .
v_gene: TRBV9
j_gene: TRBJ2-4

CDR3nt: TGTGCCAGCAGTGAATCTGGTGGAGGGGGCGTGGGAGATACGCAGTATTTT
CDR3aa: CASSESGGGGVGDTQYF
d_gene: .
abundance: .
v_gene: TRBV25-1
j_gene: TRBJ2-3

CDR3nt: TGTGCCAGCAGCGTCGACAGGGGAGGAGAGACCCAGTACTTC
CDR3aa: CASSVDRGGETQYF
d_gene: TRBD1
abundance: .
v_gene: TRBV9
j_gene: TRBJ2-5

CDR3nt: TGTGCCATCGGGGACAGTAGCAATCAGCCCCAGCATTTT
CDR3aa: CAIGDSSNQPQHF
d_gene: TRBD1
abundance: .
v_gene: TRBV10-3
j_gene: TRBJ1-5

CDR3nt: TGCAGCGTTTTGGACGGGGCCAGCTCCTACAATGAGCAGTTCTTC
CDR3aa: CSVLDGASSYNEQFF
d_gene: .
abundance: .
v_gene: TRBV29-1
j_gene: TRBJ2-1

CDR3nt: TGCAGCGTTGTAGCCGGGACAACGAACACCGGGGAGCTGTTTTTT
CDR3aa: CSVVAGTTNTGELFF
d_gene: .
abundance: .
v_gene: TRBV29-1
j_gene: TRBJ2-2

CDR3nt: TGTGCCAGCAGCGCTACTAGCGGCCTCCAAGAGACCCAGTACTTC
CDR3aa: CASSATSGLQETQYF
d_gene: TRBD2
abundance: .
v_gene: TRBV9
j_gene: TRBJ2-5

CDR3nt: TGTGCCAGCAGCTTATCAGCTTACAATGGCTACACCTTC
CDR3aa: CASSLSAYNGYTF
d_gene: .
abundance: .
v_gene: TRBV11-2
j_gene: TRBJ1-2

CDR3nt: TGTGCCAGCAGCTCGGTAGCAAGCTACAATGAGCAGTTCTTC
CDR3aa: CASSSVASYNEQFF
d_gene: .
abundance: .
v_gene: TRBV7-2
j_gene: TRBJ2-1

CDR3nt: TGTGCCAGCAGCTCCGCAGATACGCAGTATTTT
CDR3aa: CASSSADTQYF
d_gene: .
abundance: .
v_gene: TRBV5-4
j_gene: TRBJ2-3

CDR3nt: TGTGCCATCAGGATACAGGGGGACTACGAGCAGTACTTC
CDR3aa: CAIRIQGDYEQYF
d_gene: TRBD1
abundance: few
v_gene: TRBV10-3
j_gene: TRBJ2-7

CDR3nt: TGCAGCGGGAGCATCACCGGGGAGCTGTTTTTT
CDR3aa: CSGSITGELFF
d_gene: .
abundance: .
v_gene: TRBV29-1
j_gene: TRBJ2-2

CDR3nt: TGTGCCAGCAGCTTGCGGGACAGAGTTGGTTTCACTGAAGCTTTCTTT
CDR3aa: CASSLRDRVGFTEAFF
d_gene: TRBD1
abundance: .
v_gene: TRBV11-2
j_gene: TRBJ1-1

CDR3nt: TGCGCCAGCAGCCAGGCGGGAGGAGCCTACGAGCAGTACTTC
CDR3aa: CASSQAGGAYEQYF
d_gene: TRBD2
abundance: few
v_gene: TRBV4-3
j_gene: TRBJ2-7

CDR3nt: TGTGCCAGCAGCTCAGACGGGGCGGGCACTGAAGCTTTCTTT
CDR3aa: CASSSDGAGTEAFF
d_gene: .
abundance: .
v_gene: TRBV7-9
j_gene: TRBJ1-1

CDR3nt: TGTGCCTGGAGTGTACAATTGGAGTTGGCTTTCTTT
CDR3aa: CAWSVQLELAFF
d_gene: .
abundance: .
v_gene: TRBV30
j_gene: TRBJ1-1

CDR3nt: TGTTCCTGGAGTGGGCAGGGTAATTCACCCCTCCACTTT
CDR3aa: CSWSGQGNSPLHF
d_gene: .
abundance: .
v_gene: TRBV30
j_gene: TRBJ1-6

CDR3nt: TGCAGCGTTGGAACAGGCGGCCTGAACACTGAAGCTTTCTTT
CDR3aa: CSVGTGGLNTEAFF
d_gene: .
abundance: few
v_gene: TRBV29-1
j_gene: TRBJ1-1

CDR3nt: TGCAGCGTTCCTTCGGGAGGGGCTGGGGCCAACGTCCTGACTTTC
CDR3aa: CSVPSGGAGANVLTF
d_gene: TRBD2
abundance: .
v_gene: TRBV29-1
j_gene: TRBJ2-6